This entry lists 11 T cell receptor beta chains sequenced from one sample in a study of cytomegalovirus exposure and HLA in healthy donors. TCRdb keeps only in-frame clones here, not all; method: immunoSEQ multiplex PCR. Among 150,000 to 250,000 clones listed, more than 65% were seen once. Sequenced sample: PBMCs. Receptor source: a woman aged 25-40 years in good health and CMV-seropositive.

The chain couples TRBV10-3 to TRBJ1-2, with D tentatively TRBD1 (5 bases). Germline CDR1 is ENHRY and CDR2 is SYGVKD. The CDR3 loop spans 15 amino acids. V dropped 0 bases and J dropped 4 bases, with 12 bases sitting between them. CDR3 region: CAISESMDTAYGYTF. The CDR3 DNA sequence: TGTGCCATCAGTGAGTCCATGGACACCGCCTATGGCTACACCTTC.

The chain couples TRBV5-4 to TRBJ2-7; 7 bases map to TRBD1. J was trimmed by 4 bases and V by 0 bases; bases with no gene match: 10. Germline V gives CDR1 SGHNT, CDR2 YYREEE (reference sequence). This CDR3 comprises 16 residues. CDR3 region: CASSLGLGTDIYEQYF. In nucleotides, the CDR3 is TGTGCCAGCAGCTTGGGTCTTGGGACAGACATTTACGAGCAGTACTTC. The variable domain in full, with the rest retrieved from reference TRBV5-4 and TRBJ2-7, is ETGVTQSPTHLIKTRGQQVTLRCSSQSGHNTVSWYQQALGQGPQFIFQYYREEENGRGNFPPRFSGLQFPNYSSELNVNALELDDSALYLCASSLGLGTDIYEQYFGPGTRLTVT.

This chain joins TRBV19 and TRBJ1-5, with 7 positions matching TRBD1. CDR1 and CDR2 (germline): LNHDA, SQIVND (reference sequence). Losses at the gene ends were 5 bases for V and 6 bases for J; bases not matched to a gene: 16. The CDR3 sequence is 17 residues long. Here the CDR3 DNA reads TGTGCCAGTAGTTTTTCAGGAACAATAGGGGGCCGTCAGCCCCAGCATTTT. Residues: CASSFSGTIGGRQPQHF.

The rearrangement uses TRBV9 and TRBJ1-2; no definite D call. V shed 0 bases and J shed 5 bases, with 8 bases lying between them. The length of the CDR3 is 13 residues. The germline CDR1 and CDR2 sequences are SGDLS and YYNGEE. CDR3 amino acids: CASSVVGGYGYTF. The CDR3 coding sequence is TGTGCCAGCAGCGTAGTAGGAGGATATGGCTACACCTTC.

The V call is TRBV6-5, the J call TRBJ1-1; D is uncertain. CDR1 and CDR2 (germline): MNHEY, SVGAGI. Trimming stripped 6 bases from V and 2 bases from J, with 10 bases between. The length of the CDR3 is 13 residues. The chain's CDR3 is CASSLEANTEAFF. The CDR3 region has the DNA TGTGCCAGCAGCCTTGAGGCCAACACTGAAGCTTTCTTT.

The chain links TRBV11-2 to TRBJ1-1, with D possibly being TRBD1 (6 bases). CDR3 size: 14 residues. Germline CDR1 and CDR2: SGHAT and FQNNGV. V dropped 1 base and J dropped 5 bases, with 11 bases sitting between them. The CDR3 nucleotides read TGTGCCAGCAGCTTAGGGCAGGGGTATACTGAAGCTTTCTTT. Translating gives CASSLGQGYTEAFF.

V and J are TRBV29-1 and TRBJ1-1; TRBD1 is a possible D gene (5 bases). Germline-derived CDR1 and CDR2 are SQVTM and ANQGSEA. V lost 6 bases and J lost 0, with 11 bases in between. The CDR3 spans 13 residues. The CDR3 loop is CSVTTDVNTEAFF. CDR3 in DNA: TGCAGCGTCACGACAGATGTGAACACTGAAGCTTTCTTT.

The V call is TRBV30, the J call TRBJ1-1; D is ambiguous. Trimming took off 5 bases at V and 3 bases at J, with 10 bases between the two ends. This CDR3 comprises 12 residues. The V gene's germline CDR1 is GTSNPN and CDR2 SVGIG (reference sequence). CDR3 sequence (DNA): TGTGCCTGGCGGGATTTGTACACTGAAGCTTTCTTT. Its protein is CAWRDLYTEAFF.

The chain carries TRBV2 and TRBJ1-1, with 8 bases lining up with TRBD1. CDR3 length: 15 residues. Germline V gene lookup returns CDR1 SNHLY and CDR2 FYNNEI. V shed 7 bases, J shed 5 bases, and the junction held 12 bases outside the gene matches. The chain's CDR3 is CASIRQTGVGTEAFF. In DNA form, the CDR3 reads TGTGCCAGCATTCGACAGACAGGGGTGGGTACTGAAGCTTTCTTT.

The chain couples TRBV29-1 to TRBJ2-7, with 13 bases aligning to TRBD2. This CDR3 region has 13 residues. Per the germline V gene, CDR1 is SQVTM and CDR2 is ANQGSEA. Trimming took 8 bases from V and 3 from J; bases not matched to a gene: 4. The CDR3 is CSIRTSGSYEQYF. The CDR3 DNA is TGCAGCATACGGACTAGCGGGAGCTACGAGCAGTACTTC.

The rearrangement uses TRBV29-1 and TRBJ2-1; 8 bases agree with TRBD1. With 8 bases clipped from V and 14 bases from J, the junction kept 23 bases outside the gene matches. CDR3 length: 15 amino acids. From germline, CDR1 is SQVTM and CDR2 ANQGSEA. CDR3 region: CSTSPGGTGGYPEFF. CDR3 sequence (DNA): TGCAGCACATCTCCCGGAGGGACAGGAGGCTATCCAGAGTTCTTC.